A selection of T cell receptor beta chains follows, all from one sample in a study of cytomegalovirus exposure and HLA in healthy donors. The method was immunoSEQ multiplex PCR; TCRdb's version includes in-frame clones alone and lacks a portion of them. The table includes some 100,000 clones, 74% detected once. The material sequenced was PBMCs. The receptors come from a human donor in good health. Each CDR3 is given with its conserved first and last residue.

CATSRDSGSTDTQYF,TRBV15
CASQQGTYEQYF,TRBV6-5
CASSWTSGGEETQYF,TRBV5-1
CASSLMGGDGYTF,TRBV4-3
CASSLGLYNEQFF,TRBV5-1
CAWSAETGGNQPQHF,TRBV30
CASSQDRGNQPQHF,TRBV4-1
CASSQPGHQNYGYTF,TRBV2
CASSSLLRSQHF,TRBV19
CASRLVAGQGADTQYF,TRBV7-9
CASSMPGVFGGYTF,TRBV25-1
CASSLTRGGEQYF,TRBV5-1
CASSPSRGAERSPLHF,TRBV4-2
CAISESGQRDSPLHF,TRBV10-3
CASSPRDSLTYEQYF,TRBV7-8
CASRSLTEAFF,TRBV5-1
CASSTSLNSPLHF,TRBV6-6
CASSPRVLGTDTQYF,TRBV14
CASRKGQGATEAFF,TRBV6-4
CSVGLATQAGELFF,TRBV29-1
CASSNRWAYEQYF,TRBV11-2
CATSRGGPGELFF,TRBV15
CASSQDWRGGVREQYF,TRBV4-2
CASSLKGLEETQYF,TRBV5-4
CASSQGLAGDTQYF,TRBV23-1
CASRSSGTGGDEQFF,TRBV2
CASSLVGTANTGELFF,TRBV5-1
CASSGRDSNKNIQYF,TRBV5-6
CASSYSSSGGTYEQYF,TRBV6-5
CASSLESGGSYEQYF,TRBV7-7
CATSTRDKETQYF,TRBV15